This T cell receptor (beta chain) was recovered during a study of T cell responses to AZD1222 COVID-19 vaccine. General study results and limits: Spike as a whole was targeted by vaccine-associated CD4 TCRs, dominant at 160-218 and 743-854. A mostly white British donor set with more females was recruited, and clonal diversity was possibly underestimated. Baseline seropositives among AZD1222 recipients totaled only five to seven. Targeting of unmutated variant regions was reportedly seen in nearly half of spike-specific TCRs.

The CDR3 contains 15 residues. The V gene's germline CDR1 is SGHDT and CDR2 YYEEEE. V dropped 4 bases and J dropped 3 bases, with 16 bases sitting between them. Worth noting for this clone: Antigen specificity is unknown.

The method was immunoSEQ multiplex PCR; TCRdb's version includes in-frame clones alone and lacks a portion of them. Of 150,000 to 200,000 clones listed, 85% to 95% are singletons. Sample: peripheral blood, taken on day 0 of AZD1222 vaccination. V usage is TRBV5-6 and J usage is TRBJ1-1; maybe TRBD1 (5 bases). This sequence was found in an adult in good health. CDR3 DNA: TGTGCCAGCAGCCCTATCGGGGGTGAGGACACTGAAGCTTTCTTT. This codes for CASSPIGGEDTEAFF.